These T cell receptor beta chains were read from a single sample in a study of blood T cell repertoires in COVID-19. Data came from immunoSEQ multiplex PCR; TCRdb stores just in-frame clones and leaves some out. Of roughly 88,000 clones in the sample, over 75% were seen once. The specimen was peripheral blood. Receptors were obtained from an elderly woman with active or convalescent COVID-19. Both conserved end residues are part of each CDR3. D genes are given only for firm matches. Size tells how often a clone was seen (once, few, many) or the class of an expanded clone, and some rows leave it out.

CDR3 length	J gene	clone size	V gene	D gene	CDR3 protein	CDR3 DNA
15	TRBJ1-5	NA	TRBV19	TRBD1	CASKPEDRGRQPQHF	TGTGCCAGTAAGCCCGAGGACAGGGGGCGTCAGCCCCAGCATTTT
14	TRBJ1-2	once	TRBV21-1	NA	CASSKGDRGSGYTF	TGTGCCAGCAGCAAAGGGGACAGGGGGTCTGGCTACACCTTC
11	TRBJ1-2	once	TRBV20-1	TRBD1	CSAGQGWGYTF	TGCAGTGCTGGACAGGGATGGGGCTACACCTTC
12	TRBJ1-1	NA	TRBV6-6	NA	CASSSAGSEAFF	TGTGCCAGCAGTTCCGCCGGTAGTGAAGCTTTCTTT
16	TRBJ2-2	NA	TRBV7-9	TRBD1	CASTSSGTGRTGELFF	TGTGCCAGCACCAGCAGCGGGACAGGGAGAACCGGGGAGCTGTTTTTT
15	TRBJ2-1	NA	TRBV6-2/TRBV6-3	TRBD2	CASSSGSAGGDEQFF	TGTGCCAGCAGTTCCGGATCAGCGGGAGGGGATGAGCAGTTCTTC
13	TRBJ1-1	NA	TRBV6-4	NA	CASTPTLRTEAFF	TGTGCCAGCACCCCCACCTTGAGGACTGAAGCTTTCTTT
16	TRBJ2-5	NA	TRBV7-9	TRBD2	CASSLSGAGYQETQYF	TGTGCCAGCAGCCTCAGCGGGGCGGGTTACCAAGAGACCCAGTACTTC
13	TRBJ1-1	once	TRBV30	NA	CAWNGGVITEAFF	TGTGCCTGGAACGGGGGAGTAATTACTGAAGCTTTCTTT
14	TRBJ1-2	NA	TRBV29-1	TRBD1	CSVAIWGTGMDYTF	TGCAGCGTAGCTATTTGGGGGACAGGGATGGACTACACCTTC
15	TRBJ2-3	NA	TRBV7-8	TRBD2	CASSLVSGSTDTQYF	TGTGCCAGCAGCTTAGTTAGCGGGAGCACAGATACGCAGTATTTT
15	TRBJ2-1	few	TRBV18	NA	CASSFSVGSLNEQFF	TGTGCCAGCTCGTTCAGTGTTGGCTCCTTGAATGAGCAGTTCTTC
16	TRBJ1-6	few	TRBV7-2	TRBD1	CASSSGQDIYNSPLHF	TGTGCCAGCAGCTCCGGACAGGATATCTATAATTCACCCCTCCACTTT
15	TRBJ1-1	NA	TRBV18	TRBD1	CASSRTQGMNTEAFF	TGTGCCAGCTCACGGACACAGGGGATGAACACTGAAGCTTTCTTT
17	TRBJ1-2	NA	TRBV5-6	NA	CASSLESYRGANYGYTF	TGTGCCAGCAGCTTGGAATCTTATCGGGGAGCTAACTATGGCTACACCTTC
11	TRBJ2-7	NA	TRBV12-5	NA	CASGDFYEQYF	TGTGCTAGTGGCGACTTCTACGAGCAGTACTTC
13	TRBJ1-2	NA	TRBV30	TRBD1	CAWTTGVYYGYTF	TGTGCCTGGACTACAGGGGTCTACTATGGCTACACCTTC
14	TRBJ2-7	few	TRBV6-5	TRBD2	CASSYQGLAGAQYF	TGTGCCAGCAGTTACCAAGGACTAGCGGGGGCGCAGTACTTC
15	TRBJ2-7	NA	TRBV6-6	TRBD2	CASSYGRGGTYEQYF	TGTGCCAGCAGTTACGGGCGGGGGGGTACCTACGAGCAGTACTTC
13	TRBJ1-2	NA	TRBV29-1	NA	CSVVPGVSLGYTF	TGCAGCGTTGTGCCAGGCGTGTCACTGGGCTACACCTTC
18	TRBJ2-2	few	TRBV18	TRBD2	CASSPRLAGGPYTGELFF	TGTGCCAGCTCACCACGACTAGCGGGGGGGCCGTACACCGGGGAGCTGTTTTTT
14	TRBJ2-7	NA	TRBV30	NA	CAWRNLDRAYEQYF	TGTGCCTGGAGGAACTTAGACAGAGCCTACGAGCAGTACTTC
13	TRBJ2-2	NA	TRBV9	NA	CASRRTYTGELFF	TGTGCCAGCCGACGGACTTACACCGGGGAGCTGTTTTTT
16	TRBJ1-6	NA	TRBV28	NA	CASNTQGSSYNSPLHF	TGTGCCAGCAATACCCAGGGTAGCTCCTATAATTCACCCCTCCACTTT
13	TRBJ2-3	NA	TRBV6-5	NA	CATLETGTDTQYF	TGTGCCACACTCGAAACTGGCACAGATACGCAGTATTTT
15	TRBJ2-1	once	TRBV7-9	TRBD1	CASRPTGAEWDEQFF	TGTGCCAGCAGACCGACAGGGGCGGAATGGGATGAGCAGTTCTTC